The clone carrying this T cell receptor (beta chain) was detected ten times or more. The data were taken from a study of T cells in Graves' hyperthyroidism and ophthalmopathy. The TCR beta CDR3 regions underwent amplification using RNA transcripts as the source. A first-round RT-PCR of the TCR CDR3 used the HTBI primer set. MiXCR, run by TCRdb on the multiplex PCR reads, gives a single entry per CDR3 protein. The sample has 300,000 to 400,000 distinct CDR3 sequences; under 25% are singletons. Based on clinical symptoms, serum thyroxine and TRAb, thyroid ultrasound and orbital computed tomography, diagnoses were reached. The CDR3 sequence is 14 residues long. Trimming stripped 6 bases from V and 1 base from J, with 10 bases between. Germline-derived CDR1 and CDR2 are SNHLY and FYNNEI.

The clonotype was recovered from a woman in her forties or fifties with Graves' hyperthyroidism. Material: blood. The chain couples TRBV2 to TRBJ1-5; TRBD1 is a possible D gene (5 bases). The CDR3 DNA is TGTGCCAGCAGGGGGGAGGGGAGCAATCAGCCCCAGCATTTT. Its translation is CASRGEGSNQPQHF.